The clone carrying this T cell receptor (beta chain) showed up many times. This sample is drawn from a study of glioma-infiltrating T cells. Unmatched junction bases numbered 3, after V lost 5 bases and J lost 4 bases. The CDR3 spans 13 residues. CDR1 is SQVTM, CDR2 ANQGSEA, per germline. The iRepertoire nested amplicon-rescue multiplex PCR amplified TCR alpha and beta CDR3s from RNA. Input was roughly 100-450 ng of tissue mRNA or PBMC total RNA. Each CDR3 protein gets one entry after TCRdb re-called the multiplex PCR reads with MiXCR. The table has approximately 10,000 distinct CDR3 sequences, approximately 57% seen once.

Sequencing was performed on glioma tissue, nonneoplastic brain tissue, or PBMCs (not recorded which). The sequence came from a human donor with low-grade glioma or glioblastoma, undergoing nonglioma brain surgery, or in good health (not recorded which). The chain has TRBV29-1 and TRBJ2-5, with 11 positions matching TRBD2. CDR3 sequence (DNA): TGCAGCGTTTTCGGACTAGCGGGAGAGACCCAGTACTTC. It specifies CSVFGLAGETQYF.